These 23 T cell receptor beta chains originate from one sample sequenced in a study of T cells in Graves' hyperthyroidism and ophthalmopathy. Amplification of TCR beta CDR3 regions was performed using RNA transcripts as template. The primer set for the first-round RT-PCR of the TCR CDR3 was HTBI. TCRdb reprocessed the multiplex PCR reads via MiXCR and lists one record per CDR3 protein. The sample consists of 300,000 to 500,000 distinct CDR3 sequences, more than 12% of them appearing once. The source material was blood. The receptor set was obtained from a man aged 45 to 65 with Graves' ophthalmopathy.

This clonotype was recorded many times. The gene calls are TRBV30 and TRBJ2-7, with unresolved D. The ends were cut back, 0 bases at V and 4 bases at J, with 13 bases in the middle. Germline V gives CDR1 GTSNPN, CDR2 SVGIG (reference sequence). The CDR3 sequence is 14 residues long. The CDR3 DNA reads as TGTGCCTGGAGTGTAAGCAAAATTGGGTACGAGCAGTACTTC. It yields the protein CAWSVSKIGYEQYF. Full variable domain (rest looked up from reference TRBV30 and TRBJ2-7): SQTIHQWPATLVQPVGSPLSLECTVEGTSNPNLYWYRQAAGRGLQLLFYSVGIGQISSEVPQNLSASRPQDRQFILSSKKLLLSDSGFYLCAWSVSKIGYEQYFGPGTRLTVT.

This clonotype appeared many times. The chain recombines TRBV9 with TRBJ1-1; D is perhaps TRBD1 (6 bases). CDR3 length: 13 residues. V gave up 3 bases and J gave up 7 bases, with 13 bases separating them. The germline gives CDR1 SGDLS, CDR2 YYNGEE. This chain's CDR3 is CASSADTGSEAFF. CDR3 DNA sequence: TGTGCCAGCAGCGCCGACACAGGGAGTGAAGCTTTCTTT.

This clonotype has a count of ten or more. The V and J genes are TRBV7-9 and TRBJ1-1; the D is unclear. This CDR3 has 12 residues. Deletions cut 2 bases from V and 7 bases from J, with 8 bases between. Germline assignment: CDR1 SEHNR and CDR2 FQNEAQ (reference sequence). DNA of the CDR3: TGTGCCAGCAGCTTAATAGGCCTTGAAGCTTTCTTT. It is translated as CASSLIGLEAFF.

This clonotype was detected many times. The rearrangement joins TRBV20-1 to TRBJ1-5, with a possible D match to TRBD1 (6 bases). This CDR3 comprises 16 residues. Trimming removed 1 base from V and 4 bases from J, with 17 bases in between. Germline CDR1 reads DFQATT; CDR2 reads SNEGSKA (reference sequence). CDR3 amino acids: CSARATGSWLNQPQHF. CDR3 coding DNA: TGCAGTGCTAGAGCCACAGGGTCCTGGCTGAATCAGCCCCAGCATTTT.

The gene calls are TRBV11-2 and TRBJ1-2; perhaps TRBD1 as D (5 bases). CDR3 size: 16 residues. With 3 bases removed from V and 4 bases from J, the gap between germline ends came to 18 bases. The germline gives CDR1 SGHAT, CDR2 FQNNGV. The CDR3, as DNA: TGTGCCAGCAGCTTTCAGAAGGGGACGAAGATCTATGGCTACACCTTC. Translated, it gives CASSFQKGTKIYGYTF.

This clonotype has ten or more counts. This sequence joins TRBV15 and TRBJ2-1; D perhaps matches TRBD1 (5 bases). The CDR3 is made up of 14 amino acids. Germline V lookup: CDR1 LNHNV, CDR2 YYDKDF (reference sequence). V was pared by 0 bases and J by 10 bases, with 13 bases between. The CDR3 DNA is TGTGCCACCAGCAGAGATCAGGGAAAACGGGAGCAGTTCTTC. This sequence encodes CATSRDQGKREQFF.

This clonotype was observed a handful of times. This may be a read error: a much more frequent sequence differs by one nucleotide. The J gene is TRBJ2-5, the V gene TRBV5-1; a weak D match, TRBD1 (6 bases). Germline-derived CDR1 and CDR2 are SGHRS and YFSETQ. The CDR3 length is 15 residues. The CDR3 is CASSLVGAGDETQYF. The CDR3 nucleotides are TGCGCCAGCAGCTTGGTTGGGGCAGGGGATGAGACGCAGTACTTC.

This clonotype was picked up a small number of times. The chain combines TRBV19 with TRBJ2-5; TRBD1 matches at 7 bases. CDR3 size: 13 residues. Looked up from germline, CDR1 is LNHDA and CDR2 is SQIVND (reference sequence). V lost 4 bases to trimming and J lost 5 bases; unmatched junction nucleotides: 4. CDR3 residues: CASSTTGMETQYF. CDR3 DNA sequence: TGTGCCAGTAGTACGACAGGGATGGAGACCCAGTACTTC.

There are a few counts of this clonotype. This sequence joins TRBV24-1 and TRBJ2-5, with TRBD2 matching 12 bases. Trimming took 4 bases from V and 7 from J; bases not matched to a gene: 3. The germline gives CDR1 KGHDR, CDR2 SFDVKD. This CDR3 has 14 residues. CDR3: CATSETTSGRTQYF. CDR3 sequence (DNA): TGTGCCACCAGTGAGACGACTAGCGGGAGGACCCAGTACTTC.

This rearrangement joins TRBV24-1 to TRBJ1-2, with D unclear. V gave up 4 bases and J gave up 3 bases, with 8 bases separating them. This CDR3 is built from 13 residues. Germline lookup yields CDR1 KGHDR and CDR2 SFDVKD. In DNA, the CDR3 is TGTGCCACCAGTGACGACCTTGACTATGGCTACACCTTC. It is translated as CATSDDLDYGYTF.

Ten or more counts support this clonotype. This sequence joins TRBV2 and TRBJ1-5; D is unresolved. The V end lost 6 bases, the J end lost 6 bases, and 12 bases lay between the germline ends. Per the germline V gene, CDR1 is SNHLY and CDR2 is FYNNEI. This CDR3 region has 13 residues. The CDR3 region has the DNA TGTGCCAGCAGCCCCCAGGCACGTCAGCCCCAGCATTTT. Translation: CASSPQARQPQHF.

This clonotype was counted a few times. The chain links TRBV11-1 to TRBJ2-2, with D hard to call. This CDR3 contains 15 residues. CDR1 is SGHAT and CDR2 is FQDESV in the germline V gene (reference sequence). V was trimmed by 4 bases and J by 6 bases, leaving 15 bases between them. CDR3: CASSSWAGEPGELFF. CDR3 DNA sequence: TGTGCCAGCAGCTCCTGGGCCGGAGAGCCCGGGGAGCTGTTTTTT.

In regard to this clonotype: This may be a read error: a much more frequent sequence differs by one nucleotide. The chain links TRBV15 to TRBJ1-1; D remains unclear. Trimming took off 4 bases at V and 4 bases at J, with 16 bases between the two ends. The CDR3 consists of 15 residues. Germline V CDR1 and CDR2: LNHNV, YYDKDF (reference sequence). The CDR3 spells CATSNRKGRSTEAFF. The CDR3 bases are TGTGCCACCAGCAACCGAAAGGGCAGAAGCACTGAAGCTTTCTTT. Full variable domain (missing parts from reference TRBV15 and TRBJ1-1): DAMVIQNPRYQVTQFGKPVTLSCSQTLNHNVMYWYQQKSSQAPKLLFHYYDKDFNNEADTPDNFQSRRPNTSFCFLDIRSPGLGDTAMYLCATSNRKGRSTEAFFGQGTRLTVV.

The rearrangement joins TRBV28 to TRBJ1-2; 11 nucleotides agree with TRBD1. CDR3 length: 14 amino acids. Trimming at V came to 4 bases and at J to 9 bases, leaving 7 bases not matched to a gene. CDR1 and CDR2 from the germline V gene are MDHEN and SYDVKM. This chain's CDR3 is CASSWTGGGDSYTF. In DNA form, the CDR3 reads TGTGCCAGCAGTTGGACAGGGGGCGGAGATAGCTACACCTTC.

This clonotype was seen repeatedly, ten times or more. The chain links TRBV7-9 to TRBJ2-2; 9 bases map to TRBD1. The CDR3 is made up of 18 amino acids. Trimming cost V 5 bases and J 2 bases; bases outside gene matches: 12. Germline CDR1 reads SEHNR; CDR2 reads FQNEAQ (reference sequence). CDR3 DNA: TGTGCCAGCAGCGCCAAAGGACAGGGGACTACTAACACCGGGGAGCTGTTTTTT. This encodes CASSAKGQGTTNTGELFF.

This clonotype was detected a few times. CDR3: CASRSRADTQYF. The CDR3 DNA sequence: TGTGCCAGTAGATCCAGGGCAGATACGCAGTATTTT. The chain is built from TRBV28 and TRBJ2-3, with D possibly matching TRBD1 (5 bases). This CDR3 has 12 amino acids. Germline assignment: CDR1 MDHEN and CDR2 SYDVKM. The V end lost 9 bases, the J end lost 4 bases, and 11 bases lay between the germline ends.

The chain is built from TRBV6-1 and TRBJ1-6; D remains unclear. The ends were cut back, 2 bases at V and 11 bases at J, with 10 bases in the middle. This CDR3 is built from 13 residues. Germline V lookup: CDR1 MNHNS, CDR2 SASEGT. As DNA, the CDR3 is TGTGCCAGCAGTGAACTCACCGGGACACCCCTCCACTTT. The encoded protein is CASSELTGTPLHF.

V gene TRBV24-1 combines with J gene TRBJ2-6, with D uncertain. Between the trimmed V and J ends, which lost 6 bases and 3 bases, there was a span of 8 bases. Germline assignment: CDR1 KGHDR and CDR2 SFDVKD. This CDR3 contains 14 residues. The CDR3 nucleotides read TGTGCCACCAGTAAAACGGGTGGGGCCAACGTCCTGACTTTC. Protein sequence: CATSKTGGANVLTF.

This clonotype was recorded at least ten times. V gene TRBV2 combines with J gene TRBJ1-1; D gene unclear. There are 13 residues in the CDR3. Looked up from germline, CDR1 is SNHLY and CDR2 is FYNNEI. Trimming removed 6 bases from V and 2 bases from J, with 10 bases in between. The CDR3 loop reads CASRAGANTEAFF. CDR3 in DNA: TGTGCCAGCAGAGCAGGAGCAAACACTGAAGCTTTCTTT. The full variable domain, rest sourced from reference TRBV2 and TRBJ1-1, is EPEVTQTPSHQVTQMGQEVILRCVPISNHLYFYWYRQILGQKVEFLVSFYNNEISEKSEIFDDQFSVERPDGSNFTLKIRSTKLEDSAMYFCASRAGANTEAFFGQGTRLTVV.

The sample holds many counts of this clonotype. The J gene is TRBJ2-7, the V gene TRBV2; the D is unclear. CDR1 is SNHLY and CDR2 is FYNNEI in the germline V gene. Between the trimmed V and J ends, which lost 6 bases and 3 bases, there was a span of 12 bases. The CDR3 is 13 amino acids. This CDR3 reads CASRITAFYEQYF. In DNA form, the CDR3 reads TGTGCCAGCAGAATAACGGCTTTCTACGAGCAGTACTTC. Full variable domain (missing parts from reference TRBV2 and TRBJ2-7): EPEVTQTPSHQVTQMGQEVILRCVPISNHLYFYWYRQILGQKVEFLVSFYNNEISEKSEIFDDQFSVERPDGSNFTLKIRSTKLEDSAMYFCASRITAFYEQYFGPGTRLTVT.

With regard to this clonotype: With a much larger clone just one base away, this may be a read error. The V gene is TRBV2, the J gene TRBJ1-3, with 7 bases matching TRBD1. CDR3 length equals 17 residues. CDR1 is SNHLY and CDR2 is FYNNEI in the germline V gene. With 6 bases clipped from V and 0 bases from J, the junction kept 11 bases outside the gene matches. The CDR3 nucleotides read TGTGCCAGCAGAGCCACTCCGGGACAGCACTCTGGAAACACCATATATTTT. Amino acids: CASRATPGQHSGNTIYF.

This clonotype came up a few times. The chain combines TRBV6-1 with TRBJ1-5; D remains ambiguous. The length of the CDR3 is 13 residues. Trimming shortened V by 0 bases and J by 3 bases, and 3 bases separated the two germline ends. Germline values: CDR1 MNHNS, CDR2 SASEGT. Here the CDR3 reads CASSEALNQPQHF. Written as DNA, the CDR3 is TGTGCCAGCAGTGAAGCGCTCAATCAGCCCCAGCATTTT.

This clonotype was counted many times. The J gene is TRBJ2-7, the V gene TRBV2, with 9 bases fitting TRBD2. Germline CDR1 is SNHLY and CDR2 is FYNNEI. V shed 5 bases, J shed 0 bases, and the junction held 2 bases outside the gene matches. This CDR3 is 14 amino acids long. The CDR3 is CASSLAGISYEQYF. The DNA for the CDR3 is TGTGCCAGCAGTCTAGCGGGGATCTCCTACGAGCAGTACTTC.